Each of the 14 T cell receptor beta chains below was sequenced from the same sample in a study of T cell changes during pregnancy in multiple sclerosis. Libraries were prepared by immunoSEQ multiplex PCR; TCRdb keeps only in-frame clonotypes and omits some of them. In the table there are approximately 58,000 clones, about 92% of which are singletons. Specimen: CD4+ T cells from peripheral blood mononuclear cells, collected after pregnancy. The receptor source for this set is a female donor in good health, enrolled as a control in a pregnancy study.

CDR3 DNA: TGTGCCTGGAGTCCCCCAACCCCCGGGACAGGGAGCAATCAGCCCCAGCATTTT. Translating it yields CAWSPPTPGTGSNQPQHF. V is TRBV30 and J is TRBJ1-5, with TRBD1 matching over 9 bases. The CDR3 runs 18 residues. Trimming took 2 bases from V and 1 from J; bases not matched to a gene: 12. Germline CDR1 GTSNPN, CDR2 SVGIG (reference sequence).

J is TRBJ1-2 and V is TRBV6-5, with TRBD1 matching over 7 bases. Germline CDR1 reads MNHEY; CDR2 reads SVGAGI. J lost 6 bases, V lost 6 bases, and 10 bases had no gene match. This CDR3 is built from 14 residues. The CDR3 is CASRRQGEGNGYTF. The CDR3 nucleotides read TGTGCCAGCAGAAGACAGGGTGAGGGGAATGGCTACACCTTC.

This chain joins TRBV5-1 and TRBJ1-6; D not resolved. Germline-derived CDR1 and CDR2 are SGHRS and YFSETQ. V lost 1 base to trimming and J lost 7 bases, with 9 bases between them. The CDR3 has 14 amino acids. CDR3 nucleotide sequence: TGCGCCAGCAGCTTGAACAGACCCAATTCACCCCTCCACTTT. Its translation is CASSLNRPNSPLHF.

The chain carries TRBV28 and TRBJ2-2, with D unresolved. CDR3 length: 16 amino acids. Trimming removed 6 bases at V and 4 bases at J, with 18 bases between. Germline V gene sequence: CDR1 MDHEN, CDR2 SYDVKM. The CDR3 coding sequence is TGTGCCAGCAGCCTCCGCCCAAACAGCCTCACCGGGGAGCTGTTTTTT. Amino acids: CASSLRPNSLTGELFF.

The chain has TRBV7-9 and TRBJ1-1, with TRBD1 identical over 9 bases. There are 13 residues in the CDR3. The V gene's germline CDR1 is SEHNR and CDR2 FQNEAQ (reference sequence). The ends lost 5 bases at V and 10 bases at J; junction bases unmatched: 8. CDR3 in amino acids: CASSIGTGSGAFF. CDR3 sequence (DNA): TGTGCCAGCAGCATCGGGACAGGGTCTGGAGCTTTCTTT. The whole variable domain, filled in from reference TRBV7-9 and TRBJ1-1, reads DTGVSQNPRHKITKRGQNVTFRCDPISEHNRLYWYRQTLGQGPEFLTYFQNEAQLEKSRLLSDRFSAERPKGSFSTLEIQRTEQGDSAMYLCASSIGTGSGAFFGQGTRLTVV.

This chain joins TRBV2 and TRBJ1-1; the D gene is possibly TRBD1 (5 bases). The V end lost 6 bases, the J end lost 1 base, and 15 bases lay between the germline ends. The CDR3 sequence is 15 residues long. Germline CDR1 and CDR2: SNHLY and FYNNEI. CDR3 residues: CASSGRGARNTEAFF. DNA for the CDR3: TGTGCCAGCAGCGGCCGCGGGGCCAGGAACACTGAAGCTTTCTTT.

The V and J genes are TRBV4-1 and TRBJ1-2; 7 bases are a match to TRBD1. This CDR3 is built from 14 residues. Trimming took 7 bases from V and 8 from J; bases not matched to a gene: 13. Per germline, CDR1 MGHRA and CDR2 YSYEKL. CDR3 sequence: CASKMGQSNGGYTF. The CDR3 nucleotides read TGCGCCAGCAAAATGGGACAGTCGAACGGGGGCTACACCTTC.

The gene calls are TRBV18 and TRBJ2-6; 7 bases match TRBD1. With 4 bases clipped from V and 2 bases from J, the junction kept 5 bases outside the gene matches. The CDR3 is 16 amino acids. CDR1 is KGHSH and CDR2 is LQKENI in the germline V gene. Written as DNA, the CDR3 is TGTGCCAGCTCACGATCGACAGGGACTGGGGCCAACGTCCTGACTTTC. Translation: CASSRSTGTGANVLTF. The whole variable domain, remainder taken from reference TRBV18 and TRBJ2-6, is NAGVMQNPRHLVRRRGQEARLRCSPMKGHSHVYWYRQLPEEGLKFMVYLQKENIIDESGMPKERFSAEFPKEGPSILRIQQVVRGDSAAYFCASSRSTGTGANVLTFGAGSRLTVL.

The chain recombines TRBV6-5 with TRBJ2-7; TRBD1 agrees at 10 bases. V lost 0 bases, J lost 0 bases, and 2 bases stayed unmatched. The CDR3 length is 16 residues. From germline, CDR1 is MNHEY and CDR2 SVGAGI. The CDR3 bases are TGTGCCAGCAGTTACTCGGGGACAGGGGTCTCCTACGAGCAGTACTTC. Protein sequence: CASSYSGTGVSYEQYF.

The count of this clone is one. The chain recombines TRBV11-2 with TRBJ1-1, with unresolved D. The V gene's germline CDR1 is SGHAT and CDR2 FQNNGV. V lost 3 bases and J lost 3, with 8 bases in between. There are 13 residues in the CDR3. For the CDR3, the DNA is TGTGCCAGCAGCTTCCGACGGGACACTGAAGCTTTCTTT. Encoded protein: CASSFRRDTEAFF.

The chain employs TRBV9 and TRBJ2-3, with TRBD2 identical over 7 bases. Per the germline V gene, CDR1 is SGDLS and CDR2 is YYNGEE. Losses at the gene ends were 2 bases for V and 2 bases for J; bases not matched to a gene: 2. This CDR3 is built from 14 residues. This CDR3 reads CASSVGTNTDTQYF. In nucleotides, the CDR3 is TGTGCCAGCAGCGTTGGGACTAACACAGATACGCAGTATTTT.

The V gene is TRBV29-1, the J gene TRBJ1-2; TRBD1 might be the D (6 bases). The CDR3 length is 12 residues. Germline V gene lookup returns CDR1 SQVTM and CDR2 ANQGSEA. The germline V and J ends were trimmed by 6 bases and 2 bases, with 10 bases remaining between them. DNA of the CDR3: TGCAGCGTCGCCGGACAGAACTATGGCTACACCTTC. Its protein product is CSVAGQNYGYTF.

The chain combines TRBV6-5 with TRBJ1-2, with D unclear. Germline V gene data show CDR1 as MNHEY and CDR2 as SVGAGI. The V and J ends lost 2 bases and 4 bases respectively, with 11 bases between them. CDR3 size: 14 residues. This CDR3 is CASSYGSSGYGYTF. The CDR3 DNA reads as TGTGCCAGCAGTTACGGTAGTAGTGGCTATGGCTACACCTTC.

CDR3 sequence reads: CASSTGSEADTQYF. In DNA, the CDR3 is TGTGCCAGCAGTACAGGGTCAGAGGCAGATACGCAGTATTTT. The V and J genes are TRBV28 and TRBJ2-3; the D gene is possibly TRBD1 (6 bases). V was trimmed by 5 bases and J by 4 bases, leaving 13 bases between them. The CDR3 runs 14 residues. Germline V gene data show CDR1 as MDHEN and CDR2 as SYDVKM.